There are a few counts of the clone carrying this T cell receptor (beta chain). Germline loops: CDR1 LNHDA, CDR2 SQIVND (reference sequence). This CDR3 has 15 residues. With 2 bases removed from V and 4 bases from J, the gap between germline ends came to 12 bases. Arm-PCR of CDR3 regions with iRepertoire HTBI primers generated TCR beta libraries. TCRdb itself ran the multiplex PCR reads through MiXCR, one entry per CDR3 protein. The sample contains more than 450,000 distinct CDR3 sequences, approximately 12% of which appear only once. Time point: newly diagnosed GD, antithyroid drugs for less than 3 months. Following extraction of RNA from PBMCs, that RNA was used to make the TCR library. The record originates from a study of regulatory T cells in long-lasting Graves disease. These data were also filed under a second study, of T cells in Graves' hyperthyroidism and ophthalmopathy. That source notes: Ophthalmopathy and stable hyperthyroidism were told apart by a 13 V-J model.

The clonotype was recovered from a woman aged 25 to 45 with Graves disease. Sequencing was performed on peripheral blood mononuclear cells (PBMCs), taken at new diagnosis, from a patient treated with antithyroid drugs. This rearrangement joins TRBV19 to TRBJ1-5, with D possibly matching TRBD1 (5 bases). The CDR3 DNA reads TGTGCCAGTAGTATAAGGGATGCAGGGAATCAGCCCCAGCATTTT. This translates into CASSIRDAGNQPQHF.